A single sample gave rise to the 20 T cell receptor beta chains below, sequenced in a study of cytomegalovirus exposure and HLA in healthy donors. 60 Vbeta and 13 Jbeta primers were used in PCR. TCRdb's table, derived via immunoSEQ multiplex PCR, lists solely in-frame clones and lacks some. The sample consists of 100,000 to 120,000 clones, over 60% of them appearing once. Sample: PBMCs. The receptors were gathered from a man younger than 40 in good health and CMV-seropositive.

The chain joins TRBV28 to TRBJ2-4, with TRBD2 matching 8 bases. In germline, CDR1 is MDHEN, CDR2 SYDVKM. J was trimmed by 4 bases and V by 5 bases; bases with no gene match: 1. CDR3 length: 13 residues. The CDR3 loop reads CASSSGGKNIQYF. The CDR3 nucleotides are TGTGCCAGCAGTAGCGGGGGTAAAAACATTCAGTACTTC.

The rearrangement links TRBV9 to TRBJ1-6, with D possibly being TRBD1 (5 bases). V was pared by 3 bases and J by 0 bases, with 7 bases between. Per germline, CDR1 SGDLS and CDR2 YYNGEE. CDR3 size: 15 residues. The CDR3 bases are TGTGCCAGCAGCGGACAGAGCTCCTATAATTCACCCCTCCACTTT. This gives the protein CASSGQSSYNSPLHF.

This clone showed up just once. This chain connects TRBV7-9 to TRBJ1-5, with a possible D match to TRBD1 (6 bases). Germline CDR1 is SEHNR and CDR2 is FQNEAQ (reference sequence). Trimming removed 5 bases at V and 6 bases at J, with 17 bases between. The CDR3 is 15 amino acids. This CDR3 is CASSPQGPGAQPQHF. The DNA of the CDR3 is TGTGCCAGCAGCCCCCAAGGGCCAGGGGCTCAGCCCCAGCATTTT.

The rearrangement links TRBV19 to TRBJ2-7; possibly TRBD2 for D (6 bases). The CDR3 consists of 15 residues. V was pared by 3 bases and J by 0 bases, with 12 bases between. The germline V gene has CDR1 LNHDA and CDR2 SQIVND (reference sequence). CDR3 in amino acids: CASSIQAGSSYEQYF. CDR3 nucleotide sequence: TGTGCCAGTAGTATTCAGGCGGGGAGCTCCTACGAGCAGTACTTC.

The CDR3 loop reads CASSLQGVVYEQYF. The CDR3 nucleotides read TGTGCCAGCAGTTTGCAGGGGGTTGTCTACGAGCAGTACTTC. V usage is TRBV28 and J usage is TRBJ2-7; 7 bases map to TRBD1. V gave up 3 bases and J gave up 3 bases; unmatched junction bases: 5. CDR3 length equals 14 residues. Germline lookup yields CDR1 MDHEN and CDR2 SYDVKM.

V is TRBV19 and J is TRBJ1-2, with no clear D. This CDR3 comprises 13 residues. Germline CDR1 LNHDA, CDR2 SQIVND (reference sequence). Trimming removed 5 bases at V and 3 bases at J, with 10 bases between. The chain's CDR3 is CASSPPEYYGYTF. As DNA, the CDR3 is TGTGCCAGTAGTCCCCCGGAGTACTATGGCTACACCTTC. Full variable domain (missing parts from reference TRBV19 and TRBJ1-2): DGGITQSPKYLFRKEGQNVTLSCEQNLNHDAMYWYRQDPGQGLRLIYYSQIVNDFQKGDIAEGYSVSREKKESFPLTVTSAQKNPTAFYLCASSPPEYYGYTFGSGTRLTVV.

The V gene is TRBV29-1, the J gene TRBJ2-7, with D possibly being TRBD2 (5 bases). The CDR3 has 14 amino acids. Deletions cut 1 base from V and 7 bases from J, with 17 bases between. From germline, CDR1 is SQVTM and CDR2 ANQGSEA. The CDR3 sequence is CSVEVSFATGEQYF. The CDR3 nucleotides are TGCAGCGTTGAAGTGAGTTTTGCAACGGGGGAGCAGTACTTC.

The chain joins TRBV11-2 to TRBJ1-1; weak D call: TRBD1 (5 bases). Per germline, CDR1 SGHAT and CDR2 FQNNGV. The CDR3 has 16 amino acids. Deletions cut 1 base from V and 1 base from J, with 13 bases between. The CDR3, as DNA: TGTGCCAGCAGCTTAGGGTGGGGGACTTGGAACACTGAAGCTTTCTTT. This codes for CASSLGWGTWNTEAFF.

On this clone itself: One end of the junction varies from germline; a read error may be responsible. V and J are TRBV15 and TRBJ1-2; the D is unclear. The CDR3 consists of 11 residues. CDR1 is LNHNV, CDR2 YYDKDF, per germline (reference sequence). The CDR3 coding sequence is TGTGCCACCAGGAGAGTCGACAGCTACACCTTC. Protein: CATRRVDSYTF. Full variable domain (missing parts from reference TRBV15 and TRBJ1-2): DAMVIQNPRYQVTQFGKPVTLSCSQTLNHNVMYWYQQKSSQAPKLLFHYYDKDFNNEADTPDNFQSRRPNTSFCFLDIRSPGLGDTAMYLCATRRVDSYTFGSGTRLTVV.

CDR3 loop: CASSAVLSKGGTDTQYF. The CDR3 coding sequence is TGTGCCAGCAGCGCGGTTCTCTCTAAAGGGGGCACAGATACGCAGTATTTT. The rearrangement joins TRBV9 to TRBJ2-3; maybe TRBD1 (5 bases). The CDR3 is 17 amino acids. Between the trimmed V and J ends, which lost 3 bases and 1 base, there was a span of 18 bases. Germline CDR1 and CDR2: SGDLS and YYNGEE.

This chain uses TRBV7-2 with TRBJ2-3; 8 nucleotides match TRBD2. The V gene's germline CDR1 is SGHTA and CDR2 FQGNSA. CDR3 length: 16 residues. J was trimmed by 1 base and V by 1 base; bases with no gene match: 4. This chain's CDR3 is CASSLDVGRGTDTQYF. The CDR3 DNA reads as TGTGCCAGCAGCTTAGATGTCGGGAGGGGCACAGATACGCAGTATTTT.

V and J are TRBV11-1 and TRBJ2-7, with 10 bases fitting TRBD1. Unmatched junction bases numbered 3, after V lost 5 bases and J lost 5 bases. CDR1 is SGHAT, CDR2 FQDESV, per germline (reference sequence). This CDR3 comprises 13 residues. DNA for the CDR3: TGTGCCAGCAGCCGGGACAGGGGAAACGAGCAGTACTTC. It yields the protein CASSRDRGNEQYF.

The chain uses TRBV27 and TRBJ2-5, with 14 bases that match TRBD2. Germline V CDR1 and CDR2: MNHEY, SMNVEV (reference sequence). Trimming removed 0 bases from V and 0 bases from J; junction bases left unmatched: 12. CDR3 length: 21 amino acids. CDR3 protein: CASSLSIPSRTSGGHQETQYF. Here the CDR3 DNA reads TGTGCCAGCAGTTTATCGATTCCCTCTCGGACTAGCGGGGGGCACCAAGAGACCCAGTACTTC.

V and J are TRBV28 and TRBJ2-7; D gene ambiguous. Germline V gene data show CDR1 as MDHEN and CDR2 as SYDVKM. This CDR3 comprises 13 residues. V lost 3 bases and J lost 4, with 10 bases in between. CDR3 residues: CASSLSRLYEQYF. CDR3 bases: TGTGCCAGCAGTTTGAGCAGGCTATACGAGCAGTACTTC.

The chain has TRBV18 and TRBJ1-1; TRBD1 agrees at 7 bases. The CDR3 length is 13 residues. Germline lookup yields CDR1 KGHSH and CDR2 LQKENI. The trim removed 6 bases at V and 4 bases at J, leaving 5 bases unmatched. CDR3 sequence reads: CASSHTGVTEAFF. DNA of the CDR3: TGTGCCAGCTCGCACACAGGGGTCACTGAAGCTTTCTTT.

The chain links TRBV7-9 to TRBJ1-5; D is ambiguous. Trimming stripped 0 bases from V and 1 base from J, with 7 bases between. The CDR3 length is 15 residues. CDR1 and CDR2 (germline): SEHNR, FQNEAQ (reference sequence). DNA for the CDR3: TGTGCCAGCAGCTTAGCAGGCAGGAGCAATCAGCCCCAGCATTTT. Protein product: CASSLAGRSNQPQHF. Full variable domain (rest looked up from reference TRBV7-9 and TRBJ1-5): DTGVSQNPRHKITKRGQNVTFRCDPISEHNRLYWYRQTLGQGPEFLTYFQNEAQLEKSRLLSDRFSAERPKGSFSTLEIQRTEQGDSAMYLCASSLAGRSNQPQHFGDGTRLSIL.

The rearrangement joins TRBV7-2 to TRBJ2-7; possible D gene TRBD2, 5 bases. This CDR3 is built from 17 residues. CDR1 and CDR2 (germline): SGHTA, FQGNSA. V lost 1 base, J lost 2 bases, and 18 bases lay in between. DNA of the CDR3: TGTGCCAGCAGCTTAGGGAGCGTCTCGCCCGGGGCCTACGAGCAGTACTTC. Encoded protein: CASSLGSVSPGAYEQYF.

The chain links TRBV7-3 to TRBJ1-6, with a tentative D call TRBD1 (6 bases). V was trimmed by 2 bases and J by 9 bases, leaving 14 bases between them. The CDR3 is made up of 15 amino acids. Germline-derived CDR1 and CDR2 are SGHTA and FQGTGA. The CDR3 bases are TGTGCCAGCAGCTTACAGGGGCCCCGGGGTTCACCCCTCCACTTT. As protein: CASSLQGPRGSPLHF.

The chain employs TRBV11-3 and TRBJ2-3; D may be TRBD2 (5 bases). The CDR3 covers 19 residues. The germline V gene encodes CDR1 SGHNT and CDR2 YENEEA. Trimming cost V 5 bases and J 0 bases, with 24 bases left between them. CDR3 protein: CASSLGMGKRPSSTDTQYF. The CDR3 nucleotides are TGTGCCAGCAGCCTCGGGATGGGTAAGAGGCCCTCTAGCACAGATACGCAGTATTTT.

This clone was detected once. The chain employs TRBV7-9 and TRBJ2-5; unclear D gene. The germline CDR1 and CDR2 sequences are SEHNR and FQNEAQ (reference sequence). The CDR3 contains 12 residues. V was trimmed by 1 base and J by 4 bases, leaving 4 bases between them. The CDR3 sequence is CASSLVVETQYF. The DNA of the CDR3 is TGTGCCAGCAGCTTAGTAGTAGAGACCCAGTACTTC.